The 15 T cell receptor beta chains presented below share a single source sample, sequenced in a study of CXCR3-negative and CXCR3-positive naive CD8 T cells. Libraries were UMI-labeled 5' RACE TRB cDNA. Following a re-call of the 5' RACE reads, TCRdb has one entry per CDR3 protein and lacks DNA. The specimen's table records roughly 90,000 distinct CDR3 sequences. The sequenced sample consisted of naive CXCR3- CD8+ T cells from blood. Subset given: CD45RO-CCR7+CD27+CD95- naive CD8+ T cells lacking CXCR3 (TNR3-). Every receptor here comes from a human donor in good health. Some clones in this sample may be carry-over from other donors' samples.

CDR3 protein: CASRLGPGGSENTEAFF. The V gene is TRBV27, the J gene TRBJ1-1; TCRdb picks TRBD1, but there is no DNA to check that call. The CDR3 runs to 17 residues. Germline CDR1 MNHEY, CDR2 SMNVEV (reference sequence).

The chain combines TRBV6-6 with TRBJ1-2. The CDR3 has 13 amino acids. The V gene's germline CDR1 is MNHNY and CDR2 SVGAGI (reference sequence). This CDR3 reads CASSYSNDGGYTF.

Here the CDR3 reads CASSQFGVGYKEQFF. The genes are TRBV16 and TRBJ2-1. The length of the CDR3 is 15 residues. The germline CDR1 and CDR2 sequences are KGHSY and FQNENV.

V is TRBV7-2 and J is TRBJ2-7; as DNA is missing, the TRBD2 call by TCRdb cannot be tested. The CDR3 covers 14 residues. Per germline, CDR1 SGHTA and CDR2 FQGNSA. CDR3 residues: CASSRPLGSNEQYF.

The rearrangement links TRBV6-5 to TRBJ1-1; the TRBD1 assignment by TCRdb is unverifiable without DNA. The germline V gene encodes CDR1 MNHEY and CDR2 SVGAGI. CDR3 length: 15 amino acids. The CDR3 region is CASRSGETTFTEAFF.

This chain links TRBV3-1 with TRBJ2-1; lacking DNA, the TRBD2 call made by TCRdb goes unchecked. The CDR3 consists of 17 residues. In germline, CDR1 is LGHDT, CDR2 YNNKEL (reference sequence). CDR3 in amino acids: CASSQQSPTSGINEQFF.

CDR3 sequence reads: CASSSHPEPELFF. The chain couples TRBV7-2 to TRBJ2-2. Germline V gene lookup returns CDR1 SGHTA and CDR2 FQGNSA. The CDR3 consists of 13 residues.

J is TRBJ2-3 and V is TRBV7-2. Germline values: CDR1 SGHTA, CDR2 FQGNSA. The CDR3 spans 12 residues. The chain's CDR3 is CASSSNTGTQYF.

This chain links TRBV29-1 with TRBJ2-7; TCRdb picks TRBD1, but there is no DNA to check that call. The CDR3 runs 12 residues. The germline V gene encodes CDR1 SQVTM and CDR2 ANQGSEA. The CDR3 sequence: CSVVAGPYEQYF.

The CDR3 loop reads CSVMTGEYEQYF. The chain links TRBV29-1 to TRBJ2-7; the TRBD1 assignment by TCRdb is unverifiable without DNA. This CDR3 region has 12 residues. The germline CDR1 and CDR2 sequences are SQVTM and ANQGSEA.

This chain joins TRBV3-1 and TRBJ1-4; the TCRdb D gene call, TRBD1, has no DNA to confirm it. CDR3 size: 17 residues. The germline gives CDR1 LGHDT, CDR2 YNNKEL (reference sequence). CDR3 sequence: CASSQDLGVPPGEKLFF. The full variable domain, completed using reference TRBV3-1 and TRBJ1-4, is DTAVSQTPKYLVTQMGNDKSIKCEQNLGHDTMYWYKQDSKKFLKIMFSYNNKELIINETVPNRFSPKSPDKAHLNLHINSLELGDSAVYFCASSQDLGVPPGEKLFFGSGTQLSVL.

The V call is TRBV9, the J call TRBJ2-5; lacking DNA, the TRBD1 call made by TCRdb goes unchecked. This CDR3 comprises 14 residues. From germline, CDR1 is SGDLS and CDR2 YYNGEE. CDR3 in amino acids: CASSPTAGVETQYF.

The chain couples TRBV7-8 to TRBJ2-2; without DNA, the TCRdb call of TRBD1 cannot be checked. The CDR3 is made up of 16 amino acids. The germline V gene has CDR1 SGHVS and CDR2 FQNEAQ. The CDR3 loop is CASSLEQVGAPGELFF.

The chain couples TRBV5-6 to TRBJ1-1. The CDR3 sequence is 13 residues long. Germline CDR1 SGHDT, CDR2 YYEEEE. The CDR3 spells CASSFAENTEAFF.

The V call is TRBV7-9, the J call TRBJ1-1; TCRdb's D call, TRBD1, is unchecked because there is no DNA. Germline V gene data show CDR1 as SEHNR and CDR2 as FQNEAQ (reference sequence). This CDR3 has 14 residues. The CDR3: CASSTTGEGGEAFF.